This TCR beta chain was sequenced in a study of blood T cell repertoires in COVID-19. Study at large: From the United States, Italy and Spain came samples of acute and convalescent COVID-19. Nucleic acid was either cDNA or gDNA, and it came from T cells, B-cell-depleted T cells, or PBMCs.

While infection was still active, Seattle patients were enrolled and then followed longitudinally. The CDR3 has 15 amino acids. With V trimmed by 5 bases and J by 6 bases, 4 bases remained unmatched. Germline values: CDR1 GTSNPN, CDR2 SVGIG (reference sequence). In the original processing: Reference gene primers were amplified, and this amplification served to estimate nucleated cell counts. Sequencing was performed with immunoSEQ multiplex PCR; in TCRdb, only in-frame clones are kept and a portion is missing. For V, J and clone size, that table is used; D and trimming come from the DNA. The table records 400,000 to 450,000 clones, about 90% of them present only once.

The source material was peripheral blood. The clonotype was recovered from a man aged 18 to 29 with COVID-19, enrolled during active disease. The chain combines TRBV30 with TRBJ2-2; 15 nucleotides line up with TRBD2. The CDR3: CAWGGLAGGAGELFF. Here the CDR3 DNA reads TGTGCCTGGGGGGGACTAGCGGGAGGCGCCGGGGAGCTGTTTTTT.